The 22 T cell receptor beta chains below all came from one sample that was sequenced in a study of OX40 agonist ivuxolimab in advanced cancers. Library preparation was by the immunoSEQ multiplex PCR assay. TCRdb stores this immuneACCESS table with in-frame sequences only. Part of the clones is absent; in the studies checked, under half of the shortfall reflects unresolved V genes, and no reason is known for the rest. In all, the sample holds about 110,000 clones, and roughly nine tenths of those were seen once. The ten largest make up less than 0.3% of the sample. The source was CD4+ or CD8+ T cells sorted from blood, collected in a trial of the OX40 agonist ivuxolimab. These receptors were taken from an adult with an advanced solid tumor such as melanoma, head and neck, liver or kidney cancer.

The gene calls are TRBV7-3 and TRBJ1-6, with TRBD1 matching 10 bases. CDR1 is SGHTA, CDR2 FQGTGA, per germline. The CDR3 runs to 17 residues. With 3 bases clipped from V and 8 bases from J, the junction kept 10 bases outside the gene matches. The CDR3 DNA reads as TGTGCCAGCAGCTTGACGGGACAGGGGAAAGGGGATTCACCCCTCCACTTT. Translating gives CASSLTGQGKGDSPLHF.

This chain links TRBV27 with TRBJ1-3; no definite D call. Per germline, CDR1 MNHEY and CDR2 SMNVEV (reference sequence). This CDR3 is built from 13 residues. The V end lost 8 bases, the J end lost 4 bases, and 12 bases lay between the germline ends. CDR3 in amino acids: CASCQTSGNTIYF. As DNA, the CDR3 is TGTGCCAGCTGTCAAACTTCAGGAAACACCATATATTTT.

This clone has a handful of counts. V and J are TRBV11-3 and TRBJ2-4; D assignment may be TRBD1 or TRBD2 (5 bases each). The CDR3 is 13 residues long. The germline V gene encodes CDR1 SGHNT and CDR2 YENEEA. Trimming shortened V by 5 bases and J by 15 bases, and 20 bases separated the two germline ends. CDR3 DNA: TGTGCCAGCAGCCCCTCTTCCGGGACGACTCTGTACTTC. It encodes CASSPSSGTTLYF.

The CDR3 bases are TGTGCCAGCAGTGTACAGCTATCCTACGAGCAGTACTTC. As protein: CASSVQLSYEQYF. The V call is TRBV2, the J call TRBJ2-7; D is uncertain. Germline CDR1 is SNHLY and CDR2 is FYNNEI. Trimming removed 4 bases at V and 1 base at J, with 8 bases between. The CDR3 is 13 amino acids.

The rearrangement joins TRBV23-1 to TRBJ2-5; no reliable D call. TRBV23-1 is treated as an ORF (open reading frame) with a function not yet certain. The V and J ends lost 2 bases and 1 base respectively, with 5 bases between them. The CDR3 spans 13 residues. CDR3 nucleotide sequence: TGCGCCAGCAGTCAAATTATCCAAGAGACCCAGTACTTC. It encodes CASSQIIQETQYF.

V is TRBV2 and J is TRBJ1-6, with 9 bases that match TRBD1. The CDR3 consists of 14 residues. The trim removed 7 bases at V and 10 bases at J, leaving 8 bases unmatched. CDR1 and CDR2 (germline): SNHLY, FYNNEI. For the CDR3, the DNA is TGTGCCAGCACCCTGGACAGGGGTGGGTCACCCCTCCACTTT. Its protein product is CASTLDRGGSPLHF.

The chain uses TRBV19 and TRBJ2-2, with 8 bases fitting TRBD1. There are 15 residues in the CDR3. The ends lost 1 base at V and 6 bases at J; junction bases unmatched: 4. Germline loops: CDR1 LNHDA, CDR2 SQIVND (reference sequence). The CDR3 bases are TGTGCCAGTAGTATAGGGACAGGGTTCCCCGGGGAGCTGTTTTTT. Protein sequence: CASSIGTGFPGELFF.

This clone was observed a handful of times. This chain uses TRBV28 with TRBJ1-2; D is uncertain. Germline CDR1 and CDR2: MDHEN and SYDVKM. The CDR3 covers 13 residues. Trimming removed 3 bases from V and 5 bases from J, with 10 bases in between. CDR3 nucleotide sequence: TGTGCCAGCAGTTTGCAGGTGGATTATGGCTACACCTTC. Its protein product is CASSLQVDYGYTF.

This sequence joins TRBV29-1 and TRBJ1-1, with a possible D match to TRBD1 (5 bases). Germline V gives CDR1 SQVTM, CDR2 ANQGSEA. With 4 bases removed from V and 4 bases from J, the gap between germline ends came to 10 bases. CDR3 size: 12 residues. The CDR3 is CSVAGGGTEAFF. As DNA, the CDR3 is TGCAGCGTTGCCGGCGGGGGCACTGAAGCTTTCTTT.

CDR3 residues: CASRSGDSGNTIYF. CDR3 nucleotides: TGTGCCAGTAGGTCAGGGGACTCTGGAAACACCATATATTTT. The rearrangement uses TRBV19 and TRBJ1-3, with a tentative D call TRBD1 (6 bases). The V end lost 6 bases, the J end lost 0 bases, and 9 bases lay between the germline ends. The CDR3 sequence is 14 residues long. Germline V lookup: CDR1 LNHDA, CDR2 SQIVND (reference sequence).

V and J are TRBV25-1 and TRBJ2-7, with D perhaps matching TRBD1 (5 bases). Deletions cut 0 bases from V and 2 bases from J, with 11 bases between. This CDR3 contains 15 residues. The germline V gene has CDR1 MGHDK and CDR2 SYGVNS. The CDR3 coding sequence is TGTGCCAGCAGTGAATATAAGGGGCCCACCTACGAGCAGTACTTC. This gives the protein CASSEYKGPTYEQYF.

This clone was detected only once. The gene calls are TRBV28 and TRBJ2-5; TRBD2 is a possible D gene (6 bases). Germline CDR1 and CDR2: MDHEN and SYDVKM. The CDR3 sequence is 15 residues long. The V end lost 6 bases, the J end lost 5 bases, and 19 bases lay between the germline ends. The CDR3 nucleotides read TGTGCCAGCAGCCCCCTGACTAGTTTTAAGGAGACCCAGTACTTC. This codes for CASSPLTSFKETQYF. Variable domain in full (rest from reference TRBV28 and TRBJ2-5): DVKVTQSSRYLVKRTGEKVFLECVQDMDHENMFWYRQDPGLGLRLIYFSYDVKMKEKGDIPEGYSVSREKKERFSLILESASTNQTSMYLCASSPLTSFKETQYFGPGTRLLVL.

The rearrangement uses TRBV5-1 and TRBJ2-5; D ambiguous. Germline V gene lookup returns CDR1 SGHRS and CDR2 YFSETQ. V lost 5 bases to trimming and J lost 2 bases, with 13 bases between them. The CDR3 runs to 14 residues. CDR3 amino acids: CASSSLQVQETQYF. The CDR3 DNA is TGCGCCAGCAGTTCGCTACAAGTACAAGAGACCCAGTACTTC.

The chain employs TRBV19 and TRBJ2-4, with D possibly matching TRBD2 (5 bases). This CDR3 is built from 15 residues. V dropped 6 bases and J dropped 0 bases, with 12 bases sitting between them. In germline, CDR1 is LNHDA, CDR2 SQIVND (reference sequence). The CDR3 sequence is CASSPGSQAKNIQYF. CDR3 DNA sequence: TGTGCCAGTAGCCCGGGATCACAAGCCAAAAACATTCAGTACTTC.

The CDR3: CASSYSRGGYTF. As DNA, the CDR3 is TGTGCCAGCAGTTACTCGAGGGGTGGCTACACCTTC. The chain joins TRBV6-5 to TRBJ1-2; tentatively, D is TRBD1 (5 bases). CDR1 is MNHEY, CDR2 SVGAGI, per germline. This CDR3 is 12 amino acids long. V was pared by 0 bases and J by 7 bases, with 6 bases between.

J is TRBJ2-7 and V is TRBV20-1; D unresolved. CDR3 length equals 11 residues. Germline V gene lookup returns CDR1 DFQATT and CDR2 SNEGSKA (reference sequence). V gave up 3 bases and J gave up 3 bases, with 6 bases separating them. The CDR3 is CSASYSYEQYF. For the CDR3, the DNA is TGCAGTGCTAGCTACAGCTACGAGCAGTACTTC.

The chain employs TRBV7-2 and TRBJ2-2; D remains ambiguous. Germline CDR1 and CDR2: SGHTA and FQGNSA. The CDR3 totals 16 residues. Trimming pared 5 bases from V and 0 bases from J, leaving 13 bases between. The chain's CDR3 is CASSPLAATNTGELFF. DNA of the CDR3: TGTGCCAGCAGCCCTTTGGCGGCGACGAACACCGGGGAGCTGTTTTTT. The variable domain in full, completed from reference TRBV7-2 and TRBJ2-2, reads GAGVSQSPSNKVTEKGKDVELRCDPISGHTALYWYRQSLGQGLEFLIYFQGNSAPDKSGLPSDRFSAERTGGSVSTLTIQRTQQEDSAVYLCASSPLAATNTGELFFGEGSRLTVL.

The chain couples TRBV4-2 to TRBJ1-6; D may be TRBD1 (5 bases). This CDR3 spans 15 amino acids. V was cut by 2 bases and J by 4 bases, with 9 bases left in between. Germline values: CDR1 LGHNA, CDR2 YNFKEQ. The CDR3 nucleotides are TGTGCCAGCAGCCAAAGTACAGGATATAATTCACCCCTCCACTTT. Protein sequence: CASSQSTGYNSPLHF.

This chain links TRBV5-7 with TRBJ2-3, with 9 positions matching TRBD2. TRBV5-7 is known as an ORF, though its function is uncertain. The V and J ends lost 10 bases and 0 bases, in that order; junction bases with no gene match: 9. The CDR3 runs 15 residues. The DNA for the CDR3 is TGTGCCGGGGGTGCGGGGGGGCCTAGCACAGATACGCAGTATTTT. Its translation is CAGGAGGPSTDTQYF.

This chain joins TRBV29-1 and TRBJ2-7, with TRBD2 as a possible D gene (5 bases). CDR1 is SQVTM, CDR2 ANQGSEA, per germline. The CDR3 consists of 11 residues. V was cut by 7 bases and J by 0 bases, with 7 bases left in between. The CDR3 bases are TGCAGCGCCGGGGACTCCTACGAGCAGTACTTC. This gives the protein CSAGDSYEQYF.

The V and J genes are TRBV11-3 and TRBJ1-1; weak D call: TRBD1 (6 bases). Germline assignment: CDR1 SGHNT and CDR2 YENEEA. Trimming left V 3 bases short and J 6 bases short, with 11 bases between. The CDR3 length is 13 residues. Here the CDR3 reads CASSFTGNPEAFF. CDR3 in DNA: TGTGCCAGCAGCTTCACAGGGAATCCTGAAGCTTTCTTT.

This clone came up once. The chain joins TRBV19 to TRBJ2-5; D is uncertain. The V gene's germline CDR1 is LNHDA and CDR2 SQIVND (reference sequence). The germline V and J ends were trimmed by 4 bases and 3 bases, with 9 bases remaining between them. The CDR3 has 13 amino acids. The CDR3 loop reads CASSTSVEETQYF. CDR3 bases: TGTGCCAGTAGTACTTCAGTGGAAGAGACCCAGTACTTC.